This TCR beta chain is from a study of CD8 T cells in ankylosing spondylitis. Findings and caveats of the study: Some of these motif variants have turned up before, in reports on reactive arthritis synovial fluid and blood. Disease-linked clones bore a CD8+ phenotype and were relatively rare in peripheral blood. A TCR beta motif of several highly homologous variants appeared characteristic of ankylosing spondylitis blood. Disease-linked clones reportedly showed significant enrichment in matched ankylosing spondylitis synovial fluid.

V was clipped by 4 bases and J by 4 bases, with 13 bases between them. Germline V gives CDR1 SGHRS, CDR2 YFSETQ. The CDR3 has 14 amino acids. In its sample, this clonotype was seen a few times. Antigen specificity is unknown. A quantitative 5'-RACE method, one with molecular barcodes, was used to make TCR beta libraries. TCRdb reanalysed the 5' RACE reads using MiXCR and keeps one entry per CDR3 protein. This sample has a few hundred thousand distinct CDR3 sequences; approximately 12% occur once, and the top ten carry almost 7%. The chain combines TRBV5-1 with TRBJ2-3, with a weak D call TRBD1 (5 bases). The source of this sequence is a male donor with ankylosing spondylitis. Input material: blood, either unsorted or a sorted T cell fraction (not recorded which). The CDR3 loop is CASSTRTNSDTQYF. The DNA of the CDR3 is TGCGCCAGCAGCACCAGGACAAATTCAGATACGCAGTATTTT. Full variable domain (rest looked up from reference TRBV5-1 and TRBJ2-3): KAGVTQTPRYLIKTRGQQVTLSCSPISGHRSVSWYQQTPGQGLQFLFEYFSETQRNKGNFPGRFSGRQFSNSRSEMNVSTLELGDSALYLCASSTRTNSDTQYFGPGTRLTVL.